This T cell receptor beta chain was sequenced for a study of early T cells in non-severe SARS-CoV-2 infection. The CDR3 is made up of 12 amino acids. Trimming removed 5 bases at V and 10 bases at J, with 12 bases between. The germline gives CDR1 SGHTA, CDR2 FQGTGA. TCRdb called the 5' RACE reads again in MiXCR, with one record for every CDR3 protein. The sample gives over 50,000 distinct CDR3 sequences, around 7.7% of which show up once; over 9.5% is in the top ten. This clonotype showed up many times. The V gene is TRBV7-3, the J gene TRBJ2-1, with D unclear. The sample was whole blood, taken at baseline. The sequence derives from an adult who was a healthcare worker with PCR-confirmed SARS-CoV-2 infection or an uninfected control (not recorded which). This CDR3 reads CASSASMGEQFF. As DNA, the CDR3 is TGTGCCAGCAGCGCATCAATGGGGGAGCAGTTCTTC.